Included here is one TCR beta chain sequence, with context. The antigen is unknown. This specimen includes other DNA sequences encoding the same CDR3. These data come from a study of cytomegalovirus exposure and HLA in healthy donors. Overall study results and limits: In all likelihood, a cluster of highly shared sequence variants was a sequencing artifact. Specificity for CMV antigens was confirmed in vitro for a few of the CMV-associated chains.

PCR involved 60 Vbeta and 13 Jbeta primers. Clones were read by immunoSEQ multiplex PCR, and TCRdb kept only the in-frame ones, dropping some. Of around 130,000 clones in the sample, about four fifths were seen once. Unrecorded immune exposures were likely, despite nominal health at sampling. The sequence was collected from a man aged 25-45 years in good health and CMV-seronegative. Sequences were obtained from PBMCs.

The DNA of the CDR3 is TGTGCCAGCAGCTTGGGGGACTATAGCAATCAGCCCCAGCATTTT. This translates into CASSLGDYSNQPQHF. The rearrangement joins TRBV7-9 to TRBJ1-5; D perhaps matches TRBD1 (5 bases). Per germline, CDR1 SEHNR and CDR2 FQNEAQ (reference sequence). Trimming removed 3 bases at V and 0 bases at J, with 9 bases between. CDR3 length equals 15 residues.